The sequence of this T cell receptor beta chain was determined in a study of breast tumors, draining lymph nodes, adjacent tissues. General observations from the study: Data fit most tumor T cells coming from lymph node, expanding in tumor. Compared with lymph nodes, tumors were less diverse; compared with nontumor tissue, more.

Axillary draining lymph nodes of breast cancer patients supplied the node samples. Looked up from germline, CDR1 is KGHSH and CDR2 is LQKENI. This CDR3 comprises 16 residues. Germline trimming cut 3 bases from V and 7 bases from J; bases unmatched to any gene: 7. Note on this clonotype: No antigen is known for it.

One entry per CDR3 protein results from TCRdb running MiXCR on the multiplex PCR reads. The data show approximately 250,000 distinct CDR3 sequences, around 35% seen once. Material: axillary lymph node tissue. The origin of this receptor is a female donor with breast cancer. Some clones in this sample may be carry-over from other donors' samples. The chain is built from TRBV18 and TRBJ2-1, with 12 bases that match TRBD2. CDR3 nucleotide sequence: TGTGCCAGCTCACCTACCGGGACTAGCGGGTGGAATGAGCAGTTCTTC. Protein sequence: CASSPTGTSGWNEQFF.